This T cell receptor beta chain comes out of a study of shared T cell receptors in the human thymus. The repertoire was sequenced with immunoSEQ multiplex PCR; TCRdb's copy has only in-frame clones and lacks some. The sample includes under 850,000 clones, roughly 88% of them seen just once. This CDR3 contains 14 residues. The germline V and J ends were trimmed by 0 bases and 4 bases, with 9 bases remaining between them. Germline V gives CDR1 KGHSH, CDR2 LQKENI. This same sample was also taken into another study, of human thymus T cells.

The source of this sequence is a boy under two years old with a congenital heart defect. The V gene is TRBV18, the J gene TRBJ1-2; D is unclear. The sequencing sample was made of thymocytes. This CDR3 reads CASSPPRGAYGYTF. The DNA of the CDR3 is TGTGCCAGCTCACCACCCCGGGGAGCCTATGGCTACACCTTC.